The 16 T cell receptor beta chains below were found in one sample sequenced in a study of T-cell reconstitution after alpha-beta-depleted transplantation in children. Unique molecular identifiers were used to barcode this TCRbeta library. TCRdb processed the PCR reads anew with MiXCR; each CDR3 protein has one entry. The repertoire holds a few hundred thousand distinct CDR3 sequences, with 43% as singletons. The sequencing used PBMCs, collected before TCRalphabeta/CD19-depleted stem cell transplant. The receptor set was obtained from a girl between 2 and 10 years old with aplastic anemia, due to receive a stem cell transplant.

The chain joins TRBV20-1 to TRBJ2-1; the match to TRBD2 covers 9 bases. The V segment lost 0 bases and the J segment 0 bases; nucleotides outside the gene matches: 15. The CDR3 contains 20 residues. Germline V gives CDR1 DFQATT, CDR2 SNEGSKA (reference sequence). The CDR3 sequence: CSARDFLAGLTSISYNEQFF. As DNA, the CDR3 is TGCAGTGCTAGAGATTTCCTAGCGGGGCTTACTTCTATCTCCTACAATGAGCAGTTCTTC.

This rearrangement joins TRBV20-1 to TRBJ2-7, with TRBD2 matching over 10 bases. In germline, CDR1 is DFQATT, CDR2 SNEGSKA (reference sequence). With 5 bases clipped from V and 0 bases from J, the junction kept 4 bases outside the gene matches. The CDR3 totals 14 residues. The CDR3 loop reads CSARLAGFSYEQYF. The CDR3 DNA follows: TGCAGTGCTCGACTAGCGGGTTTCTCCTACGAGCAGTACTTC.

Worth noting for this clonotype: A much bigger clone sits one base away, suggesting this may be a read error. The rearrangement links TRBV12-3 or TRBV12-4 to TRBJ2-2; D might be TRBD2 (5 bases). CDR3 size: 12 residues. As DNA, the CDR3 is TGTGCCAGCAGTTTTCACACCGGGGAGCTGTCTTTT. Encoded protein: CASSFHTGELSF.

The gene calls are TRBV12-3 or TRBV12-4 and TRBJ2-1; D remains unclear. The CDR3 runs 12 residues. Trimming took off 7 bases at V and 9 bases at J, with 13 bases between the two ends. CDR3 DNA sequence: TGTGCCAGCAATAGTATAGCTGGTGAGCAGTTCTTC. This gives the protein CASNSIAGEQFF.

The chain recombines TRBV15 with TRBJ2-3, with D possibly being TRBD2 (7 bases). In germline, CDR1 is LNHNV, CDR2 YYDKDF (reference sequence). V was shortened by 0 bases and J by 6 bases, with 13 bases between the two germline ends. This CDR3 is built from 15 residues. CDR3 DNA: TGTGCCACCAGCAGAGATGGCTCGGGGGGCGATACGCAGTATTTT. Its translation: CATSRDGSGGDTQYF.

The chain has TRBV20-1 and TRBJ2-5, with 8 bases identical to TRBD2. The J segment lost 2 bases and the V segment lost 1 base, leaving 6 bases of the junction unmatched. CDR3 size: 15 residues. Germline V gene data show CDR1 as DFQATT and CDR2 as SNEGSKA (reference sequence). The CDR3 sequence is CSARAPAGAQETQYF. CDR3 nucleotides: TGCAGTGCTAGAGCTCCAGCGGGGGCGCAAGAGACCCAGTACTTC.

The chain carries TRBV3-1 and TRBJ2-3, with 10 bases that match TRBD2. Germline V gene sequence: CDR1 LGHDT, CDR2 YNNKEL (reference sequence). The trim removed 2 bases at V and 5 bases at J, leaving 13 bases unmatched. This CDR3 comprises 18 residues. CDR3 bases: TGTGCCAGCAGCCAAAGGCCTAGCGGGGGCCCAACCGGAGATACGCAGTATTTT. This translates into CASSQRPSGGPTGDTQYF.

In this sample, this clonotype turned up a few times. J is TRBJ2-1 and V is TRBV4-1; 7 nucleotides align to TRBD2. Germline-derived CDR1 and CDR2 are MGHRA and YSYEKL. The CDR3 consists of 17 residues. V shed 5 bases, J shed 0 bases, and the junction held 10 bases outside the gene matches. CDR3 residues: CASSDRPRESSYNEQFF. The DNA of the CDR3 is TGCGCCAGCAGCGACCGACCGCGGGAGAGCTCCTACAATGAGCAGTTCTTC.

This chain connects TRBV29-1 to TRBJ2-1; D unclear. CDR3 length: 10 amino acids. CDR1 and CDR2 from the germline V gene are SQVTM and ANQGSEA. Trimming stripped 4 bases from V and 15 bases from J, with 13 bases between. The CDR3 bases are TGCAGCGTTGGGGCGGTTGCGCCGTTCTTC. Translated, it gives CSVGAVAPFF.

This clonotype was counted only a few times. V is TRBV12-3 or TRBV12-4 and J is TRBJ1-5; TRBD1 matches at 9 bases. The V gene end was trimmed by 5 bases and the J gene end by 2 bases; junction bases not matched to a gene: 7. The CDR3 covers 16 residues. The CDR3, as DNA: TGTGCCAGCAGTCCTAGCCGGACAGGGGGCAATCAGCCCCAGCATTTT. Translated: CASSPSRTGGNQPQHF.

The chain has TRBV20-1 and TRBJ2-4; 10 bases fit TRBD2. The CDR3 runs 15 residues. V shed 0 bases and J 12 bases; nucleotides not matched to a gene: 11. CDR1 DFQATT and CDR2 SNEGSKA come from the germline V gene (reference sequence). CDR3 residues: CSARDLTSGNRDQYF. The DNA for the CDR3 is TGCAGTGCTAGAGATCTAACTAGCGGGAATAGGGATCAGTACTTC.

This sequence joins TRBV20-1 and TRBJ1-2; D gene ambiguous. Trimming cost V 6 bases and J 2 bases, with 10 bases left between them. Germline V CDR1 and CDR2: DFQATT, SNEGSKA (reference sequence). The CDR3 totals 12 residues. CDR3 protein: CSAVHTNYGYTF. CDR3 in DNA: TGCAGTGCCGTACACACAAACTATGGCTACACCTTC.

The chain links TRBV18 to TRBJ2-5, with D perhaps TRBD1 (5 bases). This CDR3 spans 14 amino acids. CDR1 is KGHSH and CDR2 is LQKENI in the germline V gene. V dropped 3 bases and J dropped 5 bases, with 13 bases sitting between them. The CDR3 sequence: CASSPKGSGETQYF. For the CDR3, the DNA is TGTGCCAGCTCACCTAAGGGGTCGGGCGAGACCCAGTACTTC.

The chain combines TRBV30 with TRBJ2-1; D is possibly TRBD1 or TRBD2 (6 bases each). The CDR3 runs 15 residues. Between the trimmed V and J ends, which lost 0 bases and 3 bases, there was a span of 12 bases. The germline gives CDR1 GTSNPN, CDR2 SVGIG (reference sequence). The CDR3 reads CAWSVVGGYYNEQFF. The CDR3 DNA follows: TGTGCCTGGAGTGTTGTCGGGGGCTACTACAATGAGCAGTTCTTC.

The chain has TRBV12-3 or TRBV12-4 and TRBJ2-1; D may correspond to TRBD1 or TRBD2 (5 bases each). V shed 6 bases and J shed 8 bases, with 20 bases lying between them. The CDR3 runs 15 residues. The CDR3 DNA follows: TGTGCCAGCAGCCGAGAAGGGTTCTCGGGGCATGAGCAGTTCTTC. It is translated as CASSREGFSGHEQFF.

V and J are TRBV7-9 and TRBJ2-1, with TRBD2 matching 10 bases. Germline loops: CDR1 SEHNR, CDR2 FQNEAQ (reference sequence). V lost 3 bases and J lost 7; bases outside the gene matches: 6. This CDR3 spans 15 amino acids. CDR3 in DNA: TGTGCCAGCAGCTTTCAAGCGGGAGGGCAAAATGAGCAGTTCTTC. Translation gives CASSFQAGGQNEQFF.